This TCR beta chain was recovered during a study of blood T cell repertoires in COVID-19. About the research overall: The United States, Italy and Spain were the sources of the acute and convalescent COVID-19 samples.

In the authors' methods: Nucleated cell counts were estimated from reference gene primer amplification. Only in-frame clones appear in the TCRdb table, and some are missing; sequencing was by immunoSEQ multiplex PCR. V, J and clone size are those of that table, while D and trimming were read from the DNA. The top ten clones hold less than 1.5% of a sample with around 370,000 clones, around nine tenths of them seen once. Which cohort a participant joined came from the clinical history participants gave. Donors of Cohort 3 who recovered were those that had two negative PCRs, clearance, or symptom resolution. CDR3 length: 16 residues. V shed 5 bases, J shed 7 bases, and the junction held 12 bases outside the gene matches. Germline V lookup: CDR1 SGHDT, CDR2 YYEEEE.

V and J are TRBV5-6 and TRBJ1-2; 12 nucleotides line up with TRBD1. The sequenced sample was PBMCs or T cells enriched from blood (not recorded which). This sequence was found in a woman aged 18-35 years who had recovered from COVID-19. CDR3 in amino acids: CASSPGTGGAGAGYTF. As DNA, the CDR3 is TGTGCCAGCAGTCCCGGGACAGGGGGCGCGGGAGCTGGCTACACCTTC.